The clone carrying this TCR beta chain was found many times. The sample comes from a study of early T cells in non-severe SARS-CoV-2 infection. MiXCR, applied by TCRdb to the 5' RACE reads, yields one record per CDR3 protein. The repertoire holds approximately 76,000 distinct CDR3 sequences, roughly 12% seen once, with 4.7% in the top ten. The CDR3 consists of 13 residues. V was clipped by 5 bases and J by 0 bases, with 10 bases between them. Germline V gene sequence: CDR1 DFQATT, CDR2 SNEGSKA (reference sequence). The V gene is TRBV20-1, the J gene TRBJ1-1; TRBD1 might be the D (6 bases). This receptor was taken from an adult who was a healthcare worker with PCR-confirmed SARS-CoV-2 infection or an uninfected control (not recorded which). Source material: whole blood. The chain's CDR3 is CSAQGHMNTEAFF. The CDR3 DNA reads TGCAGTGCTCAGGGGCACATGAACACTGAAGCTTTCTTT.